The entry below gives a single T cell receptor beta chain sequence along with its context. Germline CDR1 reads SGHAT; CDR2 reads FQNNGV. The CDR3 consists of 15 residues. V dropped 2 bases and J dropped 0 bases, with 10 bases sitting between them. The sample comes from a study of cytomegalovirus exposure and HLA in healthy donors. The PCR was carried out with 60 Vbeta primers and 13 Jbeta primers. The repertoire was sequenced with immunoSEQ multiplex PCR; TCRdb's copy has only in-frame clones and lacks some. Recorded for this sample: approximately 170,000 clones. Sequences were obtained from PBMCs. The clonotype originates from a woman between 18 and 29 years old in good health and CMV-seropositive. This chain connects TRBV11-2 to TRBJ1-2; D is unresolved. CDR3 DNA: TGTGCCAGCAGCTTAACCACAGCTCCTAACTATGGCTACACCTTC. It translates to CASSLTTAPNYGYTF.